The rows below give T cell receptor beta chains drawn from one sample of a study of cytomegalovirus exposure and HLA in healthy donors. Clones were sequenced by immunoSEQ multiplex PCR, and TCRdb holds only the in-frame ones, with some missing. The sample has roughly 130,000 clones; around 90% are singletons. The specimen sequenced was PBMCs. Receptor source: a woman aged 25 to 39 in good health and CMV-seropositive. CDR3s include the opening cysteine and the closing phenylalanine or tryptophan. D genes are given only for firm matches. Some rows mark clone size as missing; the rest say once, few, many or name a class of expanded clone.

abundance: NA; j_gene: TRBJ1-2; d_gene: TRBD1; v_gene: TRBV5-5; CDR3aa: CASSPGQVSTGYTF; CDR3nt: TGTGCCAGCAGCCCCGGACAGGTCTCAACTGGCTACACCTTC
abundance: few; j_gene: TRBJ1-5; d_gene: NA; v_gene: TRBV6-5; CDR3aa: CASSYSPGSNQPQHF; CDR3nt: TGTGCCAGCAGTTACTCTCCCGGGAGCAATCAGCCCCAGCATTTT
abundance: NA; j_gene: TRBJ2-3; d_gene: TRBD1; v_gene: TRBV19; CDR3aa: CATGDRGVTDTQYF; CDR3nt: TGTGCCACCGGAGACAGGGGAGTTACAGATACGCAGTATTTT
abundance: NA; j_gene: TRBJ1-5; d_gene: NA; v_gene: TRBV6-1; CDR3aa: CASSGTENQPQHF; CDR3nt: TGTGCCAGCAGTGGGACAGAAAATCAGCCCCAGCATTTT
abundance: NA; j_gene: TRBJ1-2; d_gene: NA; v_gene: TRBV19; CDR3aa: CASSIGPGANYGYTF; CDR3nt: TGTGCCAGTAGTATAGGTCCAGGGGCCAACTATGGCTACACCTTC
abundance: once; j_gene: TRBJ1-1; d_gene: TRBD1; v_gene: TRBV28; CDR3aa: CAISLQGVANTEAFF; CDR3nt: TGTGCCATTTCTCTACAGGGGGTAGCGAACACTGAAGCTTTCTTT
abundance: NA; j_gene: TRBJ2-1; d_gene: TRBD1; v_gene: TRBV2; CDR3aa: CASSRPGTGRDEQFF; CDR3nt: TGTGCCAGCAGTCGACCCGGGACAGGGAGGGATGAGCAGTTCTTC
abundance: NA; j_gene: TRBJ2-2; d_gene: TRBD1; v_gene: TRBV6-1; CDR3aa: CASRSGTGKTGELFF; CDR3nt: TGTGCCAGCAGGTCCGGGACAGGGAAAACCGGGGAGCTGTTTTTT
abundance: NA; j_gene: TRBJ2-3; d_gene: NA; v_gene: TRBV1; CDR3aa: CTSSLDYPSTDTQYF; CDR3nt: TGCACCAGCAGCCTTGACTACCCTAGCACAGATACGCAGTATTTT
abundance: NA; j_gene: TRBJ2-5; d_gene: TRBD2; v_gene: TRBV2; CDR3aa: CASRVLAGVGETQYF; CDR3nt: TGTGCCAGCAGGGTTCTAGCGGGAGTAGGTGAGACCCAGTACTTC
abundance: NA; j_gene: TRBJ2-1; d_gene: NA; v_gene: TRBV28; CDR3aa: CASSRRGGSYNEQFF; CDR3nt: TGTGCCAGCAGTCGAAGAGGCGGCTCCTACAATGAGCAGTTCTTC
abundance: NA; j_gene: TRBJ2-2; d_gene: TRBD2; v_gene: TRBV7-9; CDR3aa: CASSSTAGDTGELFF; CDR3nt: TGTGCCAGCAGCTCGACAGCGGGGGATACCGGGGAGCTGTTTTTT
abundance: few; j_gene: TRBJ1-1; d_gene: NA; v_gene: TRBV27; CDR3aa: CASSLLWPGIGAEAFF; CDR3nt: TGTGCCAGCAGTTTATTGTGGCCGGGGATCGGTGCTGAAGCTTTCTTT
abundance: NA; j_gene: TRBJ1-3; d_gene: NA; v_gene: TRBV6-6; CDR3aa: CASSWEGFGRNTIYF; CDR3nt: TGTGCCAGCAGTTGGGAGGGCTTCGGCAGAAACACCATATATTTT
abundance: NA; j_gene: TRBJ1-2; d_gene: NA; v_gene: TRBV29-1; CDR3aa: CSVGIDLANYGYTF; CDR3nt: TGCAGCGTTGGAATAGACCTAGCTAACTATGGCTACACCTTC
abundance: NA; j_gene: TRBJ1-1; d_gene: NA; v_gene: TRBV6-6; CDR3aa: CASSPMTVNTEAFF; CDR3nt: TGTGCCAGCAGCCCCATGACAGTTAACACTGAAGCTTTCTTT
abundance: NA; j_gene: TRBJ2-7; d_gene: TRBD2; v_gene: TRBV10-3; CDR3aa: CAISEQAGGSEQYF; CDR3nt: TGTGCCATCAGTGAGCAAGCGGGAGGAAGTGAGCAGTACTTC
abundance: NA; j_gene: TRBJ2-3; d_gene: TRBD2; v_gene: TRBV7-6; CDR3aa: CASSRAVAGGADTQYF; CDR3nt: TGTGCCAGCAGCCGAGCTGTAGCGGGAGGGGCAGATACGCAGTATTTT
abundance: NA; j_gene: TRBJ2-1; d_gene: TRBD2; v_gene: TRBV13; CDR3aa: CASSLAGGGPYNEQFF; CDR3nt: TGTGCCAGCAGCTTAGCCGGGGGGGGACCCTACAATGAGCAGTTCTTC
abundance: NA; j_gene: TRBJ2-3; d_gene: NA; v_gene: TRBV27; CDR3aa: CASSLSVQRSTDTQYF; CDR3nt: TGTGCCAGCAGTTTATCTGTCCAGCGAAGCACAGATACGCAGTATTTT
abundance: NA; j_gene: TRBJ1-5; d_gene: NA; v_gene: TRBV29-1; CDR3aa: CSVDEGGNQPQHF; CDR3nt: TGCAGCGTTGATGAGGGTGGGAATCAGCCCCAGCATTTT
abundance: NA; j_gene: TRBJ2-1; d_gene: NA; v_gene: TRBV9; CDR3aa: CASSVGGTQYNEQFF; CDR3nt: TGTGCCAGCAGCGTAGGCGGGACTCAGTACAATGAGCAGTTCTTC
abundance: NA; j_gene: TRBJ2-2; d_gene: NA; v_gene: TRBV7-9; CDR3aa: CASRGARLDTGELFF; CDR3nt: TGTGCCAGCAGAGGGGCGCGGTTGGACACCGGGGAGCTGTTTTTT
abundance: NA; j_gene: TRBJ1-6; d_gene: NA; v_gene: TRBV15; CDR3aa: CATTPGVGNSPLHF; CDR3nt: TGTGCCACCACCCCCGGGGTGGGTAATTCACCCCTCCACTTT
abundance: NA; j_gene: TRBJ1-2; d_gene: TRBD1; v_gene: TRBV6-1; CDR3aa: CASQGQGDYGYTF; CDR3nt: TGTGCCAGCCAGGGACAGGGGGACTATGGCTACACCTTC
abundance: NA; j_gene: TRBJ1-2; d_gene: NA; v_gene: TRBV6-5; CDR3aa: CASSYRGKGYGYTF; CDR3nt: TGTGCCAGCAGTTACCGGGGGAAAGGCTATGGCTACACCTTC
abundance: NA; j_gene: TRBJ2-5; d_gene: NA; v_gene: TRBV7-7; CDR3aa: CASSPHARGQETQYF; CDR3nt: TGTGCCAGCAGCCCGCACGCCAGGGGCCAAGAGACCCAGTACTTC
abundance: NA; j_gene: TRBJ1-2; d_gene: NA; v_gene: TRBV28; CDR3aa: CASNPFGQLDGYTF; CDR3nt: TGTGCCAGCAACCCCTTCGGACAGTTGGATGGCTACACCTTC
abundance: NA; j_gene: TRBJ1-4; d_gene: NA; v_gene: TRBV10-3; CDR3aa: CAISQGSTNEKLFF; CDR3nt: TGTGCCATCAGTCAGGGATCTACTAATGAAAAACTGTTTTTT
abundance: medium-sized; j_gene: TRBJ2-2; d_gene: TRBD2; v_gene: TRBV28; CDR3aa: CASSPGTSVFLSGELFF; CDR3nt: TGTGCCAGCAGTCCCGGGACTAGCGTTTTCCTCTCCGGGGAGCTGTTTTTT
abundance: NA; j_gene: TRBJ2-5; d_gene: NA; v_gene: TRBV27; CDR3aa: CASSLSGSTGRLPQYF; CDR3nt: TGTGCCAGCAGTTTATCGGGGTCGACAGGAAGGTTGCCCCAGTACTTC